This T cell receptor (beta chain) derives from a study of blood T cell repertoires in COVID-19. Study context: COVID-19 samples collected from the United States, Italy and Spain covered acute and convalescent phases. The analysed material was cDNA or gDNA that came from T cells, B-cell-depleted T cells, or PBMCs.

Study processing details: Reference gene primer amplification in the assay estimated nucleated cell counts. Using immunoSEQ multiplex PCR, the repertoire was profiled, and TCRdb retains in-frame clones only, with some absent. The V and J calls and the clone size are those of that table, but D and trimming were determined from the DNA. In the table there are roughly 700,000 clones, about 87% of which are singletons. V lost 1 base and J lost 10; bases outside the gene matches: 18. Germline-derived CDR1 and CDR2 are SQVTM and ANQGSEA. There are 17 residues in the CDR3. The sample consisted of peripheral blood. The TCR was taken from a woman aged 18-29 years with acute or convalescent COVID-19. This rearrangement joins TRBV29-1 to TRBJ2-1; 8 nucleotides match TRBD2. The CDR3 loop is CSVEGSPGGVGNGEQFF. The DNA for the CDR3 is TGCAGCGTTGAAGGATCCCCGGGAGGGGTGGGGAATGGCGAGCAGTTCTTC.